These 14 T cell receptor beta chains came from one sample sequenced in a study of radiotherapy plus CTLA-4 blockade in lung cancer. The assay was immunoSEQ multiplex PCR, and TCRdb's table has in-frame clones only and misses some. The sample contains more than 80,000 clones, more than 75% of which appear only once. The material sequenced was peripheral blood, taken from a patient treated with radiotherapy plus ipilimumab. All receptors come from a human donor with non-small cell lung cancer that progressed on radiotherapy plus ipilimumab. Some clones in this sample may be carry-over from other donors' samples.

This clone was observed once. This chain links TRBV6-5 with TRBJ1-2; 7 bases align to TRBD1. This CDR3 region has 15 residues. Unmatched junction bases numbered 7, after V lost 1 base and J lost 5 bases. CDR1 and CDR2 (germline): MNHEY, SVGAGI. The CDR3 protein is CASSYFDWTGYGYTF. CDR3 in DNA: TGTGCCAGCAGTTACTTCGATTGGACAGGATATGGCTACACCTTC.

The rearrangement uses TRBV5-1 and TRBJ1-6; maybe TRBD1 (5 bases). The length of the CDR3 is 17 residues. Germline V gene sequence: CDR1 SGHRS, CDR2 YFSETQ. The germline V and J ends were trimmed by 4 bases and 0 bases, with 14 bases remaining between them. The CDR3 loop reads CASSPAGDSSYNSPLHF. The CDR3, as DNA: TGCGCCAGCAGCCCAGCAGGCGACAGCTCCTATAATTCACCCCTCCACTTT.

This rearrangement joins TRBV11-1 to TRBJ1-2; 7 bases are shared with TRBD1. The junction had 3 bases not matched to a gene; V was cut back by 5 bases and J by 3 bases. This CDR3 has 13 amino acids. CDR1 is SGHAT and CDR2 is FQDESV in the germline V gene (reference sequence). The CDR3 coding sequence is TGTGCCAGCAGCCAAGACAGGGACTATGGCTACACCTTC. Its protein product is CASSQDRDYGYTF. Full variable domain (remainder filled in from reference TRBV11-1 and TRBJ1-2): EAEVAQSPRYKITEKSQAVAFWCDPISGHATLYWYRQILGQGPELLVQFQDESVVDDSQLPKDRFSAERLKGVDSTLKIQPAELGDSAMYLCASSQDRDYGYTFGSGTRLTVV.

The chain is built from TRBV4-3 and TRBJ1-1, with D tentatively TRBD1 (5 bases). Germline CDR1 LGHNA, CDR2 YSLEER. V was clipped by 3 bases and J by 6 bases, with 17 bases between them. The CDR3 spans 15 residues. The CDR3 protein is CASSHPTTRGSEAFF. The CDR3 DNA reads TGCGCCAGCAGCCATCCGACAACCCGGGGCTCTGAAGCTTTCTTT.

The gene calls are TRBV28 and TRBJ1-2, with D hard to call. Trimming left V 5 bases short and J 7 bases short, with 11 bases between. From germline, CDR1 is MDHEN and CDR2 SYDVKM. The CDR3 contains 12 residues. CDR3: CASSGKWSGYTF. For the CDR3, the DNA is TGTGCCAGCAGTGGAAAATGGAGTGGCTACACCTTC.

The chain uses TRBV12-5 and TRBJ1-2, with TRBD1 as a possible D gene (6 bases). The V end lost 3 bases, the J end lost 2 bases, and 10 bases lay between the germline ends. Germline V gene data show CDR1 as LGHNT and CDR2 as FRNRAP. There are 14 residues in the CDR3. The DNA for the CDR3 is TGTGCTAGTGGTTTACTGGACAGCAACTATGGCTACACCTTC. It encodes CASGLLDSNYGYTF.

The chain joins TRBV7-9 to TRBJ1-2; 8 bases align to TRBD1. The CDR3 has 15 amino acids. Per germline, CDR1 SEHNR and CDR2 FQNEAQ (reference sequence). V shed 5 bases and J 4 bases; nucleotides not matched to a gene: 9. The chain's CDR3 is CASSPTGQVLYGYTF. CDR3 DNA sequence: TGTGCCAGCAGCCCCACGGGACAGGTCCTCTATGGCTACACCTTC. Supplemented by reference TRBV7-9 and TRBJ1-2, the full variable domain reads DTGVSQNPRHKITKRGQNVTFRCDPISEHNRLYWYRQTLGQGPEFLTYFQNEAQLEKSRLLSDRFSAERPKGSFSTLEIQRTEQGDSAMYLCASSPTGQVLYGYTFGSGTRLTVV.

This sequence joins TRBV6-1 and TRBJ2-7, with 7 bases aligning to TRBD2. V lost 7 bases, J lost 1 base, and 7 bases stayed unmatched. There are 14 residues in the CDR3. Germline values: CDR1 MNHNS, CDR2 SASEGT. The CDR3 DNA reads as TGTGCCAGCACTGAGCGGGGTTCGTCCTACGAGCAGTACTTC. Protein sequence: CASTERGSSYEQYF.

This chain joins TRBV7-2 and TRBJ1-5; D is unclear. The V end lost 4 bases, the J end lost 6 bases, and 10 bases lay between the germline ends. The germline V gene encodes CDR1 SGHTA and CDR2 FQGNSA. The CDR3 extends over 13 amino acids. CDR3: CASSSSAGQPQHF. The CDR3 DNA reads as TGTGCCAGCAGCTCGTCCGCGGGTCAGCCCCAGCATTTT.

CDR3 sequence reads: CARSFSGLAGPQNGELFF. The CDR3 DNA sequence: TGTGCCAGAAGCTTTTCGGGACTAGCGGGCCCACAGAACGGGGAGCTGTTTTTT. This chain links TRBV5-3 with TRBJ2-2, with 12 bases that match TRBD2. TRBV5-3 is identified as an open reading frame with a role that is uncertain. V shed 2 bases, J shed 7 bases, and the junction held 12 bases outside the gene matches. The CDR3 is made up of 18 amino acids.

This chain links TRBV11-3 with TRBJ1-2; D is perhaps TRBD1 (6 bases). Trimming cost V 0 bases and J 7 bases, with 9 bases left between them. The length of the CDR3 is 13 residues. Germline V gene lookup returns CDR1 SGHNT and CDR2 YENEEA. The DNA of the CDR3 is TGTGCCAGCAGCTTAGACAGGGGCGCTGGCTACACCTTC. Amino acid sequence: CASSLDRGAGYTF.

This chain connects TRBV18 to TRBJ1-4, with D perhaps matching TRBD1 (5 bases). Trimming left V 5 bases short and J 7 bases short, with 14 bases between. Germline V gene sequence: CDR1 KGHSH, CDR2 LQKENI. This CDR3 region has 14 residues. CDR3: CASSGGLQGEKLFF. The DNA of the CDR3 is TGTGCCAGCTCAGGAGGACTCCAGGGTGAAAAACTGTTTTTT.

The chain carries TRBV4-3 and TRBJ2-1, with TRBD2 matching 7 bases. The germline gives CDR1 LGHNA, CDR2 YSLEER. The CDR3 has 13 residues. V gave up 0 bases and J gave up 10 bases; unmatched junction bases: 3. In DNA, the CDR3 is TGCGCCAGCAGCCAAGATCGGGGGGTCGAGCAGTTCTTC. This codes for CASSQDRGVEQFF.

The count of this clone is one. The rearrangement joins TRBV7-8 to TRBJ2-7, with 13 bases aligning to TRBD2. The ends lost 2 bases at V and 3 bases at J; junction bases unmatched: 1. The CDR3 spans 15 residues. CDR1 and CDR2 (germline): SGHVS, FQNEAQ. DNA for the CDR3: TGTGCCAGCAGCTTAAGACTAGCGGGGGGCTACGAGCAGTACTTC. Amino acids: CASSLRLAGGYEQYF.